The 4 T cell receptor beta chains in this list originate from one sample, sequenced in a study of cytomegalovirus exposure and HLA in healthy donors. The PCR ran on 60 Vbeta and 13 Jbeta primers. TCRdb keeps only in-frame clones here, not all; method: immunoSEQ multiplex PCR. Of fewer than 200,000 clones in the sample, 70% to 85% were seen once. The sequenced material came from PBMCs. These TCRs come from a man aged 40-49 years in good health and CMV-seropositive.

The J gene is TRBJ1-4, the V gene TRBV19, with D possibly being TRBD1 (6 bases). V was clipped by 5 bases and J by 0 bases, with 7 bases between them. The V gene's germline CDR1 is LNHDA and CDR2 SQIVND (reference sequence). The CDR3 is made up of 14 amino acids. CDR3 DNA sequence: TGTGCCAGTAGTGACAGGCCAACTAATGAAAAACTGTTTTTT. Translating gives CASSDRPTNEKLFF. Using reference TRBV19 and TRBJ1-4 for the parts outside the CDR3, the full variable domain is DGGITQSPKYLFRKEGQNVTLSCEQNLNHDAMYWYRQDPGQGLRLIYYSQIVNDFQKGDIAEGYSVSREKKESFPLTVTSAQKNPTAFYLCASSDRPTNEKLFFGSGTQLSVL.

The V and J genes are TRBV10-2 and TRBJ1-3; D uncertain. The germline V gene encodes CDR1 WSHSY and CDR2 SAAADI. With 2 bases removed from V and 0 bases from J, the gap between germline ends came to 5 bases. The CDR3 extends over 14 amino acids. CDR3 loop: CASSETSSGNTIYF. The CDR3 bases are TGCGCCAGCAGTGAGACAAGCTCTGGAAACACCATATATTTT.

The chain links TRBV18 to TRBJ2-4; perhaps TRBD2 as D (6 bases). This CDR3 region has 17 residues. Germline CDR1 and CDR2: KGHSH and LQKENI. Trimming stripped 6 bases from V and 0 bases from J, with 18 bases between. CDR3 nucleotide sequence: TGTGCCAGCTCCCTGGGACTTTCAACCCTAGCCAAAAACATTCAGTACTTC. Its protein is CASSLGLSTLAKNIQYF.

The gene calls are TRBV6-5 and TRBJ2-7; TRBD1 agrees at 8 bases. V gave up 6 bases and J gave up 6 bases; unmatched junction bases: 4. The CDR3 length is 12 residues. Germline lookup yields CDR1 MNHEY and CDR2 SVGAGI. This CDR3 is CASSLTGVEQYF. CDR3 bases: TGTGCCAGCAGCCTGACAGGGGTCGAGCAGTACTTC.